Following are 30 T cell receptor beta chains from one sample sequenced in a study of OX40 agonist ivuxolimab in advanced cancers. Profiled with immunoSEQ multiplex PCR; TCRdb holds only in-frame clones, not every one. The sample has more than 80,000 clones; 90% to 95% are singletons. Sequenced here: CD4+ or CD8+ T cells sorted from blood, sampled in a trial of the OX40 agonist ivuxolimab. Receptors were obtained from an adult with an advanced solid tumor such as melanoma, head and neck, liver or kidney cancer.

The chain links TRBV7-8 to TRBJ2-7, with TRBD2 matching over 7 bases. The CDR3 runs 15 residues. V gave up 5 bases and J gave up 5 bases; unmatched junction bases: 12. CDR1 and CDR2 (germline): SGHVS, FQNEAQ. As DNA, the CDR3 is TGTGCCAGCAGCGTCACTAGCGCAATATACGACGAGCAGTACTTC. Protein sequence: CASSVTSAIYDEQYF.

The chain links TRBV5-1 to TRBJ2-7; TRBD1 matches at 8 bases. The CDR3 spans 17 residues. V lost 0 bases and J lost 0; bases outside the gene matches: 8. The germline gives CDR1 SGHRS, CDR2 YFSETQ. CDR3 loop: CASSLAPGQESSYEQYF. CDR3 in DNA: TGCGCCAGCAGCTTGGCCCCGGGACAGGAGAGCTCCTACGAGCAGTACTTC. The variable domain in full, completed from reference TRBV5-1 and TRBJ2-7, reads KAGVTQTPRYLIKTRGQQVTLSCSPISGHRSVSWYQQTPGQGLQFLFEYFSETQRNKGNFPGRFSGRQFSNSRSEMNVSTLELGDSALYLCASSLAPGQESSYEQYFGPGTRLTVT.

The chain uses TRBV10-3 and TRBJ2-7; D possibly corresponds to TRBD2 (5 bases). The CDR3 is 14 residues long. The germline V and J ends were trimmed by 6 bases and 2 bases, with 14 bases remaining between them. Looked up from germline, CDR1 is ENHRY and CDR2 is SYGVKD. The CDR3 DNA reads as TGTGCCATCAGCGATCCAGGACTGACCTACGAGCAGTACTTC. This codes for CAISDPGLTYEQYF.

The chain recombines TRBV19 with TRBJ2-7; D unclear. The CDR3 consists of 13 residues. Germline V CDR1 and CDR2: LNHDA, SQIVND (reference sequence). Trimming cost V 3 bases and J 2 bases, with 8 bases left between them. CDR3 DNA: TGTGCCAGTAGTATCTCGGGCCCCTACGAGCAGTACTTC. Its protein is CASSISGPYEQYF. Variable domain in full (rest from reference TRBV19 and TRBJ2-7): DGGITQSPKYLFRKEGQNVTLSCEQNLNHDAMYWYRQDPGQGLRLIYYSQIVNDFQKGDIAEGYSVSREKKESFPLTVTSAQKNPTAFYLCASSISGPYEQYFGPGTRLTVT.

V and J are TRBV13 and TRBJ1-1, with a tentative D call TRBD1 (5 bases). The CDR3 is 14 residues long. Trimming stripped 10 bases from V and 4 bases from J, with 19 bases between. The germline V gene encodes CDR1 PRHDT and CDR2 FYEKMQ (reference sequence). The CDR3 DNA is TGTGCCACCTCCGTGGGGGGGTTGAGCACTGAAGCTTTCTTT. Protein: CATSVGGLSTEAFF.

This clone was counted a single time. The J gene is TRBJ2-7, the V gene TRBV7-6; 11 bases are a match to TRBD1. CDR3 length: 14 residues. CDR1 SGHVS and CDR2 FNYEAQ come from the germline V gene. V was pared by 5 bases and J by 6 bases, with 6 bases of the junction left unmatched. CDR3 in amino acids: CASSQDRGRLEQYF. The CDR3 region has the DNA TGTGCCAGCAGCCAGGACAGGGGGCGACTCGAGCAGTACTTC. The variable domain in full, completed from reference TRBV7-6 and TRBJ2-7, reads GAGVSQSPRYKVTKRGQDVALRCDPISGHVSLYWYRQALGQGPEFLTYFNYEAQQDKSGLPNDRFSAERPEGSISTLTIQRTEQRDSAMYRCASSQDRGRLEQYFGPGTRLTVT.

The CDR3 here is CASSVFESTEAFF. CDR3 coding DNA: TGTGCCAGCAGCGTATTCGAATCCACTGAAGCTTTCTTT. The chain has TRBV9 and TRBJ1-1; no definite D call. CDR1 and CDR2 (germline): SGDLS, YYNGEE. The V end was cut by 1 base, the J end by 4 bases, with 8 bases between. This CDR3 spans 13 amino acids. Filled out from reference TRBV9 and TRBJ1-1, the complete variable domain reads DSGVTQTPKHLITATGQRVTLRCSPRSGDLSVYWYQQSLDQGLQFLIQYYNGEERAKGNILERFSAQQFPDLHSELNLSSLELGDSALYFCASSVFESTEAFFGQGTRLTVV.

V and J are TRBV5-6 and TRBJ1-3; TRBD1 is a possible D gene (5 bases). This CDR3 has 15 residues. The germline V gene encodes CDR1 SGHDT and CDR2 YYEEEE. V dropped 4 bases and J dropped 2 bases, with 13 bases sitting between them. This CDR3 is CASSAWPGTGNTIYF. The CDR3 nucleotides are TGTGCCAGCAGCGCGTGGCCAGGGACTGGAAACACCATATATTTT.

The chain recombines TRBV12-5 with TRBJ2-7, with D perhaps given as TRBD1 or TRBD2 (5 bases each). Trimming removed 0 bases at V and 4 bases at J, with 19 bases between. The CDR3 extends over 17 amino acids. The germline V gene has CDR1 LGHNT and CDR2 FRNRAP. The CDR3, as DNA: TGTGCTAGTGGTTTGGTAGTTCAGGCAGGGAGTTGGTACGAGCAGTACTTC. Translation: CASGLVVQAGSWYEQYF.

The chain links TRBV7-9 to TRBJ1-3, with a possible D match to TRBD1 (5 bases). Trimming cost V 4 bases and J 1 base, with 20 bases left between them. Germline V gives CDR1 SEHNR, CDR2 FQNEAQ (reference sequence). The CDR3 has 18 residues. The CDR3 is CASSSTENRGVSGNTIYF. CDR3 sequence (DNA): TGTGCCAGCAGCTCGACGGAAAACCGGGGGGTGTCTGGAAACACCATATATTTT.

V is TRBV5-6 and J is TRBJ1-6; TRBD1 matches 8 bases. CDR3 size: 18 residues. The germline CDR1 and CDR2 sequences are SGHDT and YYEEEE. V lost 0 bases and J lost 1; bases outside the gene matches: 6. The CDR3 sequence: CASSLGQGMVSYNSPLHF. DNA for the CDR3: TGTGCCAGCAGCTTGGGACAGGGGATGGTTTCCTATAATTCACCCCTCCACTTT.

Concerning this clone itself: The germline gene is not matched at one end of the junction; a read error may be the cause. The CDR3 sequence is CASSSRLGGVYEQYF. For the CDR3, the DNA is TGCGCCAGCAGCTCCCGATTAGGGGGGGTCTACGAGCAGTACTTC. V is TRBV7-9 and J is TRBJ2-7, with a tentative D call TRBD2 (7 bases). CDR1 and CDR2 from the germline V gene are SEHNR and FQNEAQ (reference sequence). This CDR3 spans 15 amino acids.

This chain joins TRBV13 and TRBJ1-1; TRBD1 matches at 10 bases. V was pared by 5 bases and J by 1 base, with 4 bases of the junction left unmatched. CDR1 and CDR2 from the germline V gene are PRHDT and FYEKMQ (reference sequence). The CDR3 covers 15 residues. DNA for the CDR3: TGTGCCAGCAGCCCCCGGACAGGGGGGAACACTGAAGCTTTCTTT. This sequence encodes CASSPRTGGNTEAFF.

The V call is TRBV9, the J call TRBJ2-7; 7 nucleotides align to TRBD1. The CDR3 totals 14 residues. CDR1 SGDLS and CDR2 YYNGEE come from the germline V gene. V was clipped by 3 bases and J by 6 bases; unmatched bases: 9. CDR3 protein: CASSASGTASEQYF. In DNA form, the CDR3 reads TGTGCCAGCAGCGCCTCCGGGACAGCATCCGAGCAGTACTTC.

The V gene is TRBV10-3, the J gene TRBJ2-5, with D maybe TRBD1 (5 bases). Judging by the DNA end, TRBJ2-7 fits better; the J call may be wrong. The CDR3 is 14 residues long. Germline V gives CDR1 ENHRY, CDR2 SYGVKD. The CDR3 DNA reads TGTGCCATCAGTGAGCGGCAGGGTACCTACGAGCAGTACTTC. This translates into CAISERQGTYEQYF.

The chain links TRBV30 to TRBJ1-1; no clear D gene. This CDR3 spans 13 amino acids. Between the trimmed V and J ends, which lost 2 bases and 4 bases, there was a span of 11 bases. The germline gives CDR1 GTSNPN, CDR2 SVGIG (reference sequence). CDR3 nucleotide sequence: TGTGCCTGGAGTTACGGCGTGGGCACTGAAGCTTTCTTT. This codes for CAWSYGVGTEAFF.

The chain is built from TRBV29-1 and TRBJ2-1, with 9 nucleotides matching TRBD1. The length of the CDR3 is 16 residues. Losses at the gene ends were 8 bases for V and 0 bases for J; bases not matched to a gene: 11. Germline V lookup: CDR1 SQVTM, CDR2 ANQGSEA. The CDR3 coding sequence is TGCAGCTCCTCTGGGGACAGGGAAAGCTCCTACAATGAGCAGTTCTTC. Encoded protein: CSSSGDRESSYNEQFF.

This rearrangement joins TRBV10-2 to TRBJ2-1, with D perhaps given as TRBD1 or TRBD2 (5 bases each). CDR1 and CDR2 from the germline V gene are WSHSY and SAAADI. The CDR3 extends over 14 amino acids. The germline V and J ends were trimmed by 6 bases and 0 bases, with 9 bases remaining between them. CDR3 sequence (DNA): TGCGCCAGCAGGAGCGGACACTCCTACAATGAGCAGTTCTTC. Protein product: CASRSGHSYNEQFF.

As DNA, the CDR3 is TGTGCCAGCAGTCTGACAGGGGTGGGAAACACCATATATTTT. It translates to CASSLTGVGNTIYF. The chain uses TRBV6-5 and TRBJ1-3, with 8 bases fitting TRBD1. V shed 5 bases, J shed 4 bases, and the junction held 4 bases outside the gene matches. The CDR3 runs 14 residues. Germline V gives CDR1 MNHEY, CDR2 SVGAGI.

The chain has TRBV5-1 and TRBJ1-2; 8 bases map to TRBD1. CDR3 length: 14 residues. The germline gives CDR1 SGHRS, CDR2 YFSETQ. Trimming at V came to 4 bases and at J to 6 bases, leaving 8 bases not matched to a gene. CDR3 residues: CASSQTTGANGYTF. Written as DNA, the CDR3 is TGCGCCAGCAGCCAAACGACAGGGGCGAATGGCTACACCTTC.

J is TRBJ2-7 and V is TRBV29-1; no clear D. Between the trimmed V and J ends, which lost 4 bases and 3 bases, there was a span of 13 bases. Germline assignment: CDR1 SQVTM and CDR2 ANQGSEA. The CDR3 has 13 residues. CDR3 DNA sequence: TGCAGCGTTGTCTACGCCGGAGACTACGAGCAGTACTTC. It codes for CSVVYAGDYEQYF.

The chain joins TRBV23-1 to TRBJ1-5; 7 positions agree with TRBD1. TRBV23-1 has ORF status, its function being uncertain. The CDR3 sequence is 13 residues long. After removal of 9 bases from V and 3 bases from J, the junction contained 5 bases not matched to a gene. CDR3 sequence reads: CARKTGLNQPQHF. The CDR3 nucleotides read TGCGCCAGAAAGACAGGGCTCAATCAGCCCCAGCATTTT.

DNA for the CDR3: TGTGCCAGCAGTTACGGACTAGCGGGAGGCGAGCAGTTCTTC. Amino acid sequence: CASSYGLAGGEQFF. The rearrangement links TRBV6-5 to TRBJ2-1, with 14 bases lining up with TRBD2. CDR1 is MNHEY and CDR2 is SVGAGI in the germline V gene. V was clipped by 2 bases and J by 10 bases; unmatched bases: 1. The length of the CDR3 is 14 residues.

The CDR3 sequence: CASTNAGPVAGPYNEQFF. The DNA of the CDR3 is TGTGCCAGCACCAACGCGGGCCCGGTAGCGGGGCCCTACAATGAGCAGTTCTTC. The V gene is TRBV28, the J gene TRBJ2-1; 8 bases align to TRBD2. V lost 7 bases, J lost 2 bases, and 16 bases stayed unmatched. The CDR3 consists of 18 residues. Germline V lookup: CDR1 MDHEN, CDR2 SYDVKM.

The chain is built from TRBV9 and TRBJ2-1, with 9 bases matching TRBD2. This CDR3 region has 15 residues. Losses at the gene ends were 0 bases for V and 5 bases for J; bases not matched to a gene: 3. CDR1 and CDR2 from the germline V gene are SGDLS and YYNGEE. CDR3 sequence: CASSVDGGGDNEQFF. The CDR3 DNA sequence: TGTGCCAGCAGCGTAGACGGCGGGGGGGACAATGAGCAGTTCTTC.

The gene calls are TRBV27 and TRBJ1-2; D possibly corresponds to TRBD1 (5 bases). Per the germline V gene, CDR1 is MNHEY and CDR2 is SMNVEV (reference sequence). Between the trimmed V and J ends, which lost 3 bases and 1 base, there was a span of 12 bases. The CDR3 extends over 15 amino acids. The DNA for the CDR3 is TGTGCCAGCAGTTTTGGAGCAGGGAGTAACTATGGCTACACCTTC. Translation gives CASSFGAGSNYGYTF.

This chain connects TRBV7-9 to TRBJ2-5; D remains ambiguous. The V gene's germline CDR1 is SEHNR and CDR2 FQNEAQ (reference sequence). V lost 5 bases, J lost 4 bases, and 17 bases lay in between. The CDR3 contains 15 residues. This CDR3 reads CASSPGWEMRETQYF. CDR3 DNA: TGTGCCAGCAGCCCCGGTTGGGAAATGAGAGAGACCCAGTACTTC.

The chain joins TRBV7-8 to TRBJ2-3; 8 bases line up with TRBD2. CDR1 and CDR2 from the germline V gene are SGHVS and FQNEAQ. This CDR3 has 17 residues. V lost 2 bases and J lost 2; bases outside the gene matches: 9. The CDR3, as DNA: TGTGCCAGCAGCTTAATTCTAGGCGGGGGGACCACAGATACGCAGTATTTT. Amino acid sequence: CASSLILGGGTTDTQYF.

DNA for the CDR3: TGTGCCAGCAGTTTACGCCCGGAGTTCGGGGAGCTGTTTTTT. This gives the protein CASSLRPEFGELFF. This chain uses TRBV27 with TRBJ2-2, with D uncertain. CDR3 length: 14 residues. V gave up 2 bases and J gave up 7 bases, with 11 bases separating them. CDR1 and CDR2 from the germline V gene are MNHEY and SMNVEV (reference sequence).

The gene calls are TRBV19 and TRBJ1-5, with D possibly matching TRBD1 (6 bases). In germline, CDR1 is LNHDA, CDR2 SQIVND (reference sequence). The V and J ends lost 3 bases and 3 bases respectively, with 15 bases between them. This CDR3 spans 16 amino acids. The CDR3 region is CASSIRWGQINQPQHF. CDR3 nucleotide sequence: TGTGCCAGTAGTATTAGATGGGGACAAATCAATCAGCCCCAGCATTTT.